This T cell receptor (beta chain) was identified during a study of blood T cell repertoires in COVID-19. Turning to the study itself: COVID-19 samples, acute and convalescent, were from the United States, Italy and Spain.

All enrollees were roughly 18 to 89 years old and from under 25 US areas. Profiled with immunoSEQ multiplex PCR; TCRdb holds only in-frame clones, not every one. The sample yields a few hundred thousand clones, approximately 83% seen once. CDR3 length equals 19 residues. Deletions cut 5 bases from V and 4 bases from J, with 26 bases between. Germline V lookup: CDR1 MNHEY, CDR2 SMNVEV (reference sequence). Sequencing was done on a sample of PBMCs or T cells enriched from blood (not recorded which). This rearrangement joins TRBV27 to TRBJ2-2; a weak D match, TRBD2 (6 bases). The origin of this receptor is a man younger than 45 who had recovered from COVID-19. The CDR3 is CASSPQGGRGGRSTGELFF. CDR3 sequence (DNA): TGTGCCAGCAGTCCGCAGGGCGGGCGGGGAGGACGATCCACCGGGGAGCTGTTTTTT.